The clone carrying this T cell receptor (beta chain) occurred a few times. The antigen remains undetermined. This may stem from a read error, because a much larger clone lies one nucleotide away. CDR3 length equals 15 residues. Germline CDR1 reads SSHAT; CDR2 reads FNYEAQ (reference sequence). Template-switch 5'RACE cDNA synthesis added a 10-nucleotide unique molecular identifier. One entry per CDR3 protein results from TCRdb running MiXCR on the 5' RACE reads. The sample has roughly 98,000 distinct CDR3 sequences, roughly 13% seen once; the top ten hold approximately 5%. This sample was taken from a study of neurological immune-mediated disorders. Study-wide findings and caveats: None of the CDR3 amino acid sequences of expanded clones recurred across subjects, suggesting private repertoires in all groups.

Time point given: longitudinal time-point 2. The chain carries TRBV7-7 and TRBJ2-5; possible D gene TRBD2, 6 bases. The source material was PBMCs. The TCR originated in a female donor with HTLV-1-associated myelopathy (HAM/TSP). The CDR3 loop is CANSTGLNPQETQYF. Here the CDR3 DNA reads TGTGCCAACAGCACAGGACTAAACCCACAAGAGACCCAGTACTTC.